This TCR beta chain was identified in a study of radiation and T cells in renal cell carcinoma. The study's findings and limits: Top tumor clonotypes rose in blood 2 weeks post-radiation, then contracted.

Time point reported: blood 4 weeks post-SBRT, at nephrectomy. Indicated treatment: 15 Gy SBRT to primary tumor, nephrectomy 4 weeks later. Nephrectomy followed 15 Gy stereotactic body radiation by 4 weeks. Clear cell pathology was present in this patient's renal cell carcinoma. This CDR3 spans 15 amino acids. Germline values: CDR1 SGHRS, CDR2 YFSETQ. With V trimmed by 1 base and J by 2 bases, 4 bases remained unmatched. As concerns this clone: The antigen remains unidentified.

The data were produced by immunoSEQ multiplex PCR, yet TCRdb's version contains in-frame clones alone and is incomplete. Among 65,000 or so clones listed, approximately 80% were seen once. The chain combines TRBV5-1 with TRBJ2-5; 8 nucleotides align to TRBD2. The source of this sequence is a man aged 55 to 70 with renal cell carcinoma. This specimen was blood, taken from a patient whose treatment included radiotherapy and nephrectomy. CDR3 nucleotides: TGCGCCAGCAGCTTGTCGGCGGGAGGACAAGAGACCCAGTACTTC. Protein product: CASSLSAGGQETQYF.